This T cell receptor beta chain was sequenced in a study of blood T cell repertoires in COVID-19. Study overall: In each case, the material was cDNA or gDNA derived from T cells, B-cell-depleted T cells, or PBMCs.

Trimming cost V 2 bases and J 0 bases; bases outside gene matches: 1. Germline V gene sequence: CDR1 SEHNR, CDR2 FQNEAQ (reference sequence). This CDR3 contains 15 residues. Original data processing: Amplification of reference gene primers was used by the study to estimate nucleated cell counts. The data were produced by immunoSEQ multiplex PCR, yet TCRdb's version contains in-frame clones alone and is incomplete. V and J calls and clone size follow that table, whereas D and trimming were derived from the DNA. The sample yields 200,000 to 250,000 clones, roughly 85% seen once. This sequence originates from a woman between 18 and 29 years old who had recovered from COVID-19. The material sequenced was peripheral blood. The rearrangement joins TRBV7-9 to TRBJ1-3; 7 positions match TRBD1. The CDR3 here is CASSLQGVSGNTIYF. The DNA of the CDR3 is TGTGCCAGCAGCTTACAGGGGGTCTCTGGAAACACCATATATTTT.